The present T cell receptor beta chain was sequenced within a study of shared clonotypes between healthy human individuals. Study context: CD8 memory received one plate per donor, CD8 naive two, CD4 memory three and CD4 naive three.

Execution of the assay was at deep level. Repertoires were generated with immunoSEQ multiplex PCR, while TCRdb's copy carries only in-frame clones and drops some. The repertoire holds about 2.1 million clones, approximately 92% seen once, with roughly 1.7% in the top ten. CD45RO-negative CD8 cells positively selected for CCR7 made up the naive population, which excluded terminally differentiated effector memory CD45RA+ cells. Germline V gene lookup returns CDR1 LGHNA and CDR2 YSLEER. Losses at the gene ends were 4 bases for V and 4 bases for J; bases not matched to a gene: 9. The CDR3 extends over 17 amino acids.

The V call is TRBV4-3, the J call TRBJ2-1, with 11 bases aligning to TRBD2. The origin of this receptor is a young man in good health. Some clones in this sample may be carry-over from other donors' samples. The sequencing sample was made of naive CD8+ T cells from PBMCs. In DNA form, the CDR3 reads TGCGCCAGCAGCCCCTACCTCGGGACTAGCGGATACAATGAGCAGTTCTTC. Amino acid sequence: CASSPYLGTSGYNEQFF.